This T cell receptor (beta chain) was retrieved from a study of regulatory dendritic cells for organ transplantation. General observations from the study: Of resting T cell subsets, memory CD8+ had the most alloreactive clonotypes. Regulatory dendritic cells appeared to expand memory CD8+ clones less than mature ones. Memory T cells were less diverse than naive, with memory CD8+ most oligoclonal.

V lost 4 bases, J lost 3 bases, and 9 bases lay in between. The CDR3 totals 14 residues. Germline values: CDR1 SEHNR, CDR2 FQNEAQ (reference sequence). Measured with immunoSEQ multiplex PCR; TCRdb has only the in-frame clones, and not every one. The sample lists 20,000 to 25,000 clones; about 70% were seen once. Naive CD45RA+ and memory CD45RO+ CD4+ or CD8+ T cells were FACS-sorted. The table lists this clone with a few counts. Its cognate antigen is unknown. The material sequenced was memory CD4+ T cells from blood. The subset is: CD45RO+ memory T cells. The sequence derives from a human donor in good health. The chain couples TRBV7-9 to TRBJ2-2; D is uncertain. CDR3 coding DNA: TGTGCCAGCAGCTCCGTCTCGGACACCGGGGAGCTGTTTTTT. The encoded protein is CASSSVSDTGELFF.